This T cell receptor beta chain is from a study of cytomegalovirus exposure and HLA in healthy donors. On this clone: Its antigen is unidentified.

PCR amplification relied on 60 Vbeta primers (plus 13 Jbeta primers). Some clones are missing from TCRdb's copy, which holds only in-frame ones; the method was immunoSEQ multiplex PCR. The table gives about 190,000 clones; the top ten clones make up roughly 0.98% of it. Germline V lookup: CDR1 MNHEY, CDR2 SMNVEV (reference sequence). V lost 6 bases and J lost 9, with 18 bases in between. This CDR3 is built from 14 residues. Study results and limitations: A later analysis found TCR association rates differed by HLA locus, highest for DRB1 and lowest for HLA-C. Follow-up analysis seemed to connect common viral pathogens with several of the most significant clusters identified. Donors belonging to an Asian-associated ancestry cluster reportedly showed fewer N-insertions in productive TCRs than the approximately 640-donor mean, according to what a later analysis found.

This TCR was recovered from a woman under 40 in good health and CMV-seropositive. The specimen was PBMCs. The rearrangement joins TRBV27 to TRBJ2-1; D gene uncertain. The CDR3 sequence: CASSRPEAGSEQFF. Here the CDR3 DNA reads TGTGCCAGCAGCAGACCAGAGGCTGGCAGTGAGCAGTTCTTC.